Listed below are T cell receptor beta chains from one sample, sequenced in a study of PD-1 blockade in classical Hodgkin lymphoma. The repertoire was sequenced with immunoSEQ multiplex PCR; TCRdb's copy has only in-frame clones and lacks some. The sample lists 55,000 to 80,000 clones, about 92% occurring once. Sequenced material: peripheral blood mononuclear cells (PBMCs), taken at baseline. The receptors were sampled from a human donor with classical Hodgkin lymphoma. Each CDR3 is given with its conserved first and last residue. The D gene is left open where the match is weak. Not all rows give a size; the values are once, few, many and, for expanded clones, a class.

-	-	TRBV7-9	TRBJ1-2	CASSFIGPRNYGYTF	TGTGCCAGCAGCTTCATAGGGCCCCGCAACTATGGCTACACCTTC
-	-	TRBV7-3	TRBJ2-6	CASSFMTGISGANVLTF	TGTGCCAGCAGCTTCATGACTGGTATCTCTGGGGCCAACGTCCTGACTTTC
-	-	TRBV10-3	TRBJ2-5	CAITQLVGETQYF	TGTGCCATCACACAACTAGTTGGAGAGACCCAGTACTTC
-	-	TRBV9	TRBJ2-1	CASSETGGSFNEQFF	TGTGCCAGCAGTGAGACAGGAGGAAGTTTCAATGAGCAGTTCTTC
-	-	TRBV2	TRBJ2-2	CASRGRLVSTTGELFF	TGTGCCAGCAGGGGAAGACTAGTCTCGACCACCGGGGAGCTGTTTTTT
TRBD1	-	TRBV7-9	TRBJ2-7	CASSSRDRDTYEQYF	TGTGCCAGCAGCTCGAGGGACAGGGATACATACGAGCAGTACTTC
-	-	TRBV7-9	TRBJ1-4	CASSLGAGKTYEKLFF	TGTGCCAGCAGCTTAGGGGCAGGGAAAACGTATGAAAAACTGTTTTTT
-	-	TRBV9	TRBJ1-3	CASSVEALGNTIYF	TGTGCCAGCAGCGTAGAGGCGCTCGGGAACACCATATATTTT
TRBD1	-	TRBV19	TRBJ2-7	CASRLTGRTYEQYF	TGTGCCAGTAGGCTGACAGGGAGAACCTACGAGCAGTACTTC
TRBD1	-	TRBV5-6	TRBJ2-7	CASSSAPGQGSGLTYEQYF	TGTGCCAGCAGCTCCGCCCCGGGACAGGGGTCCGGGCTGACCTACGAGCAGTACTTC
TRBD2	once	TRBV5-8	TRBJ2-1	CASSYTSGLYNEQFF	TGTGCCAGCAGCTACACTAGCGGGCTTTACAATGAGCAGTTCTTC
TRBD2	-	TRBV14	TRBJ2-1	CASSPSREVAGGAGAQFF	TGTGCCAGCAGCCCCTCCCGTGAGGTAGCGGGGGGGGCAGGTGCGCAGTTCTTC
-	-	TRBV30	TRBJ1-1	CAWSVSRAANTEAFF	TGTGCCTGGAGTGTAAGTAGGGCCGCGAACACTGAAGCTTTCTTT
TRBD1	-	TRBV5-3	TRBJ2-3	CARSPGTGELGDTQYF	TGTGCCAGAAGCCCCGGGACAGGGGAGTTGGGAGATACGCAGTATTTT
TRBD1	-	TRBV7-9	TRBJ2-3	CASSHGQGPLTDTQYF	TGTGCCAGCAGCCACGGACAGGGCCCCCTCACAGATACGCAGTATTTT
-	-	TRBV7-2	TRBJ2-3	CASSLPPTADTQYF	TGTGCCAGCAGCTTACCGCCGACGGCAGATACGCAGTATTTT
-	-	TRBV6-5	TRBJ2-3	CASRSTDTQYF	TGTGCCAGCAGAAGCACAGATACGCAGTATTTT
-	-	TRBV19	TRBJ2-5	CASGDFQETQYF	TGTGCCAGTGGGGATTTTCAAGAGACCCAGTACTTC
TRBD1	-	TRBV7-9	TRBJ1-5	CASSVGQGASNQPQHF	TGTGCCAGCAGCGTTGGACAGGGGGCGAGCAATCAGCCCCAGCATTTT
TRBD2	-	TRBV2	TRBJ2-7	CASSGAPLAATYEQYF	TGTGCCAGCAGTGGAGCCCCACTAGCGGCAACCTACGAGCAGTACTTC
-	once	TRBV20-1	TRBJ2-5	CSALGGETQYF	TGCAGTGCTCTGGGGGGAGAGACCCAGTACTTC
TRBD1	-	TRBV5-1	TRBJ2-2	CASSFGTGAAGELFF	TGCGCCAGCAGCTTCGGAACAGGGGCGGCCGGGGAGCTGTTTTTT
-	-	TRBV2	TRBJ2-2	CASSDSLVGELFF	TGTGCCAGCAGTGATTCTCTCGTCGGGGAGCTGTTTTTT
TRBD1	-	TRBV10-3	TRBJ1-1	CAISGQGPTTGAFF	TGTGCCATCAGCGGACAGGGTCCTACGACGGGAGCTTTCTTT
-	-	TRBV28	TRBJ1-2	CASSLSYGYTF	TGTGCCAGCAGTCTCTCGTACGGCTACACCTTC
TRBD2	-	TRBV29-1	TRBJ2-1	CSVEGTSLNEQFF	TGCAGCGTTGAAGGGACTAGCCTGAATGAGCAGTTCTTC
-	-	TRBV7-9	TRBJ2-7	CASSLAVTSYEQYF	TGTGCCAGCAGCTTAGCGGTCACTTCCTACGAGCAGTACTTC
TRBD1	-	TRBV7-8	TRBJ2-7	CASSLVMGTGAYEQYF	TGTGCCAGCAGCCTTGTGATGGGGACAGGGGCCTACGAGCAGTACTTC
-	-	TRBV5-1	TRBJ2-5	CASSTKTQYF	TGCGCCAGCAGCACCAAGACCCAGTACTTC
-	-	TRBV7-2	TRBJ1-5	CASSLGPGNNQPQHF	TGTGCCAGCAGCTTAGGGCCAGGAAACAATCAGCCCCAGCATTTT
-	-	TRBV5-4	TRBJ2-7	CASSPALDEEQYF	TGTGCCAGCAGCCCTGCCTTGGACGAGGAGCAGTACTTC
-	-	TRBV12-5	TRBJ2-7	CASGLDTARQYF	TGTGCTAGTGGTTTGGATACCGCGCGGCAGTACTTC
-	-	TRBV5-1	TRBJ1-2	CASSFSAATLNGYTF	TGCGCCAGCAGCTTTTCGGCAGCAACTTTGAATGGCTACACCTTC
TRBD2	once	TRBV7-9	TRBJ2-1	CASSPASGREGEQFF	TGTGCCAGCAGCCCCGCTAGCGGGAGGGAAGGTGAGCAGTTCTTC
-	-	TRBV27	TRBJ2-7	CASSDRAGVPYEQYF	TGTGCCAGCAGTGACCGGGCAGGGGTACCCTACGAGCAGTACTTC
-	-	TRBV7-8	TRBJ1-2	CASSGRATYGYTF	TGTGCCAGCAGCGGCAGGGCGACCTATGGCTACACCTTC
-	-	TRBV2	TRBJ2-2	CASSDTQGIAGELFF	TGTGCCAGCAGTGACACACAGGGTATAGCCGGGGAGCTGTTTTTT
TRBD1	-	TRBV28	TRBJ1-4	CASTPPDRKGEKLFF	TGTGCCAGCACCCCCCCGGACAGGAAGGGGGAAAAACTGTTTTTT
-	-	TRBV11-2	TRBJ1-2	CASSPLGDYGYTF	TGTGCCAGCAGCCCACTCGGGGACTATGGCTACACCTTC
-	-	TRBV28	TRBJ2-7	CASSLTGRDYEQYF	TGTGCCAGCAGTTTAACAGGGAGGGACTACGAGCAGTACTTC
-	-	TRBV7-3	TRBJ2-1	CASSLRDSRRQFF	TGTGCCAGCAGCCTGCGCGACTCCCGGAGGCAGTTCTTC